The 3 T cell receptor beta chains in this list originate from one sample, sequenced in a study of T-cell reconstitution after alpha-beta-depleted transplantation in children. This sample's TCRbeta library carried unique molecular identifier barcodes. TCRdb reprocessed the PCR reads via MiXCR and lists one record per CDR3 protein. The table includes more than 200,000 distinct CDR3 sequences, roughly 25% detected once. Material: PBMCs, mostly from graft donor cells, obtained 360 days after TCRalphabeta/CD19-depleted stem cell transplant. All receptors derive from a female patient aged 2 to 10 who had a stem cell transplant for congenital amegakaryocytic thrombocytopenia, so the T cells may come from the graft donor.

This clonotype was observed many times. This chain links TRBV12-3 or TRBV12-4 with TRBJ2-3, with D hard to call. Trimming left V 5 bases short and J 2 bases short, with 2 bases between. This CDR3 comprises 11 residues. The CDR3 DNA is TGTGCCAGCAGTGTCACAGATACGCAGTATTTT. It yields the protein CASSVTDTQYF.

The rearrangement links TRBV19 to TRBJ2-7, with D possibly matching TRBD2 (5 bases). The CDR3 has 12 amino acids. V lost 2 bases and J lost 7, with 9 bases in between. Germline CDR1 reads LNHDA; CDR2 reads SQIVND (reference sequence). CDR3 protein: CASSIRTGEQYF. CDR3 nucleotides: TGTGCCAGTAGTATACGGACGGGGGAGCAGTACTTC.

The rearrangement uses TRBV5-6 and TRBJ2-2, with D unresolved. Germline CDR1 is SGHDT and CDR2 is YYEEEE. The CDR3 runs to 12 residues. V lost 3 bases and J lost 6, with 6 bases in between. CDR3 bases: TGTGCCAGCAGCTCGTCGGCCGGGGAGCTGTTTTTT. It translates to CASSSSAGELFF.